This T cell receptor beta chain is from a study of CD8+CD57+ T cells in acquired aplastic anemia. Regarding the study as a whole: Common to patients and controls were around 30 CD8+ CDR3 sequences.

The CDR3 runs 15 residues. Germline CDR1 and CDR2: ENHRY and SYGVKD. V lost 2 bases and J lost 4, with 14 bases in between. It was patients with CD8+CD57+ cell expansion by flow cytometry who were chosen for sequencing. This clonotype showed up many times. What it binds is unknown. Investigators profiled TCR beta VDJ and CDR3 from genomic DNA template. TCRdb ran MiXCR on the reads and lists one entry per CDR3 protein. The sample includes under 200,000 distinct CDR3 sequences, around half seen only once; the top ten take about 2.6%. The sequenced material came from sorted CD4+, CD8+, or CD8+CD57+ T cells (not recorded which) from PBMCs. This chain connects TRBV10-3 to TRBJ1-1, with D maybe TRBD1 (5 bases). The sequence derives from a human donor with aplastic anemia. The CDR3 coding sequence is TGTGCCATCAGTGAGGCCAGGGAACGGATCACTGAAGCTTTCTTT. The encoded protein is CAISEARERITEAFF.